These T cell receptor beta chains were read from a single sample in a study of cytomegalovirus exposure and HLA in healthy donors. The data were produced by immunoSEQ multiplex PCR, yet TCRdb's version contains in-frame clones alone and is incomplete. The table has around 99,000 clones, approximately 91% seen once; the top ten hold roughly 2.2%. The source material was PBMCs. These receptor sequences come from a woman aged 18-29 years in good health and CMV-seronegative. CDR3s include the opening cysteine and the closing phenylalanine or tryptophan. The D gene is left open where the match is weak. The size of a clone is reported for some rows only, either as once, few or many, or as a class for expanded clones.

d_gene	v_gene	j_gene	abundance	CDR3nt	CDR3aa
TRBD2	TRBV6-1	TRBJ2-3	.	TGTGCCAGCAGCCTAGCGGGACACACAGATACGCAGTATTTT	CASSLAGHTDTQYF
.	TRBV27	TRBJ1-3	.	TGTGCCAGCAGCCAGACTAGAGCTGGAAACACCATATATTTT	CASSQTRAGNTIYF
TRBD1	TRBV5-1	TRBJ1-2	.	TGCGCCAGCAGCTCTTCCGGGACAGGGCTCTATGGCTACACCTTC	CASSSSGTGLYGYTF
TRBD2	TRBV6-8	TRBJ2-7	.	TGTGCCAGCAGTTACGGGGTAGCGGGAAACCACTCCTACGAGCAGTACTTC	CASSYGVAGNHSYEQYF
TRBD2	TRBV27	TRBJ2-1	.	TGTGCCAGCAGTTTAGAAGCGGGGGGTTCCTACAATGAGCAGTTCTTC	CASSLEAGGSYNEQFF
.	TRBV7-2	TRBJ2-1	.	TGTGCCAGCAGCTTAGGTCATTCGGGTTACAATGAGCAGTTCTTC	CASSLGHSGYNEQFF
TRBD1	TRBV9	TRBJ2-3	.	TGTGCCAGCAGCGTAGCCCCCGGGACAGGGGGCCGTGATACGCAGTATTTT	CASSVAPGTGGRDTQYF
.	TRBV5-1	TRBJ1-2	.	TGCGCCAGCAGCTTGGGGTCTCGGGTAGGAGCTAACTATGGCTACACCTTC	CASSLGSRVGANYGYTF
TRBD1	TRBV5-1	TRBJ2-3	.	TGCGCCAGCAGCGCGCCAGGGGGTGAGGATACGCAGTATTTT	CASSAPGGEDTQYF
TRBD1	TRBV28	TRBJ2-5	.	TGTGCCAGCAGTTTATCCCGTCAAACCGGGACAGGACAAGAGACCCAGTACTTC	CASSLSRQTGTGQETQYF
.	TRBV7-6	TRBJ2-5	.	TGTGCCAGCAGCTTATTCGGCCCGGGGTCCCTAAGGGAGACCCAGTACTTC	CASSLFGPGSLRETQYF
.	TRBV6-5	TRBJ2-4	.	TGTGCCAGCAGTTACTCGTCCAGGGGGTGGACTAAACCATGGTTC	CASSYSSRGWTKPWF
.	TRBV19	TRBJ2-2	.	TGTGCCAGTAGTTTCTCGGCTGGGACTCAGAACACCGGGGAGCTGTTTTTT	CASSFSAGTQNTGELFF
TRBD1	TRBV10-3	TRBJ2-4	.	TGTGCCATCAGTGCTTCCTTCCGGACAGGTATAAACATTCAGTACTTC	CAISASFRTGINIQYF
.	TRBV7-2	TRBJ2-2	.	TGTGCCAGCAGCTGGGGGACACCGAACACCGGGGAGCTGTTTTTT	CASSWGTPNTGELFF
.	TRBV4-2	TRBJ1-2	.	TGTGCCAGCAGCTTTTTCCCAGGGGAGGGGGATGGCTACACCTTC	CASSFFPGEGDGYTF
TRBD2	TRBV29-1	TRBJ2-7	.	TGCAGCGTTGAAGAGGTGGGCGGGAGGGCCTGGGGCTACGAGCAGTACTTC	CSVEEVGGRAWGYEQYF
TRBD2	TRBV19	TRBJ2-7	.	TGTGCCAGTACCCCCGGGGGGGTAACCTACGAGCAGTACTTC	CASTPGGVTYEQYF
TRBD1	TRBV29-1	TRBJ2-7	.	TGCAGCGTTGCGCCAGGGGGTACCTACGAGCAGTACTTC	CSVAPGGTYEQYF
TRBD2	TRBV7-9	TRBJ2-2	.	TGTGCCAGCAGCCCCCTTGGGACTAGGAACACCGGGGAGCTGTTTTTT	CASSPLGTRNTGELFF
TRBD1	TRBV18	TRBJ1-2	.	TGTGCCAGCTCATCGAGCGGGGGGACAGGATATGGCTACACCTTC	CASSSSGGTGYGYTF
.	TRBV28	TRBJ1-1	.	TGTGCCAGCAGTTTGTGGGCGAACACTGAAGCTTTCTTT	CASSLWANTEAFF
TRBD1	TRBV30	TRBJ2-3	.	TGTGCCCGGGACAGGAACACAGATACGCAGTATTTT	CARDRNTDTQYF
TRBD1	TRBV5-1	TRBJ1-2	.	TGCGCCAGCAGCTTGGGGACAGGGCCTAACTATGGCTACACCTTC	CASSLGTGPNYGYTF
.	TRBV7-2	TRBJ1-4	.	TGTGCCAGCAGCTTAGTCCCAGGGAATAATGAAAAACTGTTTTTT	CASSLVPGNNEKLFF
TRBD2	TRBV30	TRBJ2-3	.	TGTGCCTGGGGACCAGCGGGGCGGCCCACAGATACGCAGTATTTT	CAWGPAGRPTDTQYF
.	TRBV11-1	TRBJ1-2	few	TGTGCCAGCAGCTCACAGGGCGCCGACTATGGCTACACCTTC	CASSSQGADYGYTF
TRBD2	TRBV6-4	TRBJ2-1	.	TGTGCCAGCAGTGCCGGGACTAGCGGGGGGGCGAATGAGCAGTTCTTC	CASSAGTSGGANEQFF
TRBD2	TRBV29-1	TRBJ2-3	.	TGCAGCGTTCTCGGGCGGGGGACTACCACAGATACGCAGTATTTT	CSVLGRGTTTDTQYF
.	TRBV18	TRBJ1-1	once	TGTGCCAGCTCACGAAAACCCGGGACAAAGACCACACTCTCTCCGAACACTGAAGCTTTCTTT	CASSRKPGTKTTLSPNTEAFF
.	TRBV9	TRBJ2-3	.	TGTGCCAGCAGCGCGGTGAGCGGAGTCGGCACAGATACGCAGTATTTT	CASSAVSGVGTDTQYF
.	TRBV2	TRBJ2-7	few	TGTGCCAGCAGGACTGGAAGCGAGCAGTACTTC	CASRTGSEQYF
TRBD1	TRBV11-2	TRBJ2-3	.	TGTGCCAGCAGCTTACAGACAGGGGCCACAGATACGCAGTATTTT	CASSLQTGATDTQYF
TRBD1	TRBV7-8	TRBJ2-5	.	TGTGCCAGCAGCTTTTTGACAGGGGGCATTGAGGAGACCCAGTACTTC	CASSFLTGGIEETQYF
TRBD1	TRBV7-2	TRBJ2-3	.	TGTGCCAGCAGCTGGGCAGGGGGAGATACGCAGTATTTT	CASSWAGGDTQYF
.	TRBV13	TRBJ2-3	.	TGTGCCAGCAGCTTAAACGTGGCCACAGATACGCAGTATTTT	CASSLNVATDTQYF
.	TRBV7-2	TRBJ1-4	.	TGTGCCAGCAGCTTGGCCGGGACAAGAAATGAAAAACTGTTTTTT	CASSLAGTRNEKLFF
TRBD1	TRBV5-1	TRBJ2-3	.	TGCGCCAGCAAGGGACAGGGATTCGCAGATACGCAGTATTTT	CASKGQGFADTQYF
.	TRBV7-2	TRBJ1-1	.	TGTGCCAGCAGCGTCAGTGAAGCTTTCTTT	CASSVSEAFF
TRBD1	TRBV5-1	TRBJ1-2	.	TGCGCCAGCAGTCCAAAGACAGGGAGCTATGGCTACACCTTC	CASSPKTGSYGYTF
.	TRBV28	TRBJ2-7	.	TGTGCCAGCAGTTTAACCGATCAGTCCTACGAGCAGTACTTC	CASSLTDQSYEQYF
TRBD1	TRBV7-9	TRBJ2-1	.	TGTGCCAGCAGCTCGGTCGGGACAGGATTCAATGAGCAGTTCTTC	CASSSVGTGFNEQFF
.	TRBV30	TRBJ2-1	.	TGTGCCTGGGCGAGTGCTAGCTCCTACAATGAGCAGTTCTTC	CAWASASSYNEQFF
.	TRBV10-3	TRBJ2-5	.	TGTGCCATCAACGACAGGTTCCAAGAGACCCAGTACTTC	CAINDRFQETQYF
.	TRBV4-3	TRBJ2-7	.	TGCGCCAGCAGCCGAACGCTCGGGACAGGACCGGGGGGCGAGCAGTACTTC	CASSRTLGTGPGGEQYF
TRBD1	TRBV5-1	TRBJ1-4	.	TGCGTCAACCCAGGGGGCAGGGATGAAAAACTGTTTTTT	CVNPGGRDEKLFF
TRBD1	TRBV19	TRBJ1-2	.	TGTGCCAGTAGTCACAGGGGTGACTATGGCTACACCTTC	CASSHRGDYGYTF
.	TRBV19	TRBJ1-1	.	TGTGCCAGTACCCCAAGGAGGGTTGAGGTCGGCACTGAAGCTTTCTTT	CASTPRRVEVGTEAFF
TRBD2	TRBV5-6	TRBJ2-4	.	TGTGCCAGCAGCGTTAGCGGGAGCGGAGCCAAAAACATTCAGTACTTC	CASSVSGSGAKNIQYF
.	TRBV6-1	TRBJ2-1	few	TGTGCCAGCAGTGACGCAGGCCGCTCCTACAATGAGCAGTTCTTC	CASSDAGRSYNEQFF
TRBD1	TRBV27	TRBJ2-7	.	TGTGCCAGCAGCGACAGGGTCCACGAGCAGTACTTC	CASSDRVHEQYF
.	TRBV5-1	TRBJ1-1	.	TGCGCCAGCAGCTTGGTGGTAGAGTCTCTAGAAGCTTTCTTT	CASSLVVESLEAFF
.	TRBV7-2	TRBJ1-1	.	TGTGCCAGCAGCTTAAGGGGGGGGCTCACTGAAGCTTTCTTT	CASSLRGGLTEAFF
TRBD1	TRBV28	TRBJ2-7	.	TGTGCCAGCAGGGCCGGGACAGGGGTCTCCCACGAGCAGTACTTC	CASRAGTGVSHEQYF